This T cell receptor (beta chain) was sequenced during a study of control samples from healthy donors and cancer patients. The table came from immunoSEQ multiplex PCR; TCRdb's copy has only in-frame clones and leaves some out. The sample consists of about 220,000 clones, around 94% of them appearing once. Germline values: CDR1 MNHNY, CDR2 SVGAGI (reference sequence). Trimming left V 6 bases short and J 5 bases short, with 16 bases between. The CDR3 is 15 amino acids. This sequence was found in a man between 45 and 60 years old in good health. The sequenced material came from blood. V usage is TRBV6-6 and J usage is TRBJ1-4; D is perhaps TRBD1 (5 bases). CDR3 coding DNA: TGTGCCAGCAGCTCCCCGGGGGATGGAAATGAAAAACTGTTTTTT. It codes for CASSSPGDGNEKLFF.